The clone carrying this TCR beta chain was counted many times. Its antigen is not known. TCRdb called the 5' RACE reads again in MiXCR, with one record for every CDR3 protein. Altogether about 310,000 distinct CDR3 sequences are present, 3% to 4.5% being singletons, with the ten largest covering less than 25%. This entry comes from a study of T cells after yellow fever vaccination. Study-wide findings and caveats: The study noted that FACS-sorted repertoires could contain abundant clonotypes contaminating from the bulk population. Among primary-vaccination clones, most reappeared after the booster, at roughly 95% for CD4 and under 90% for CD8.

This CDR3 comprises 14 residues. Trimming pared 6 bases from V and 0 bases from J, leaving 9 bases between. The sequences come from PBMCs, collected on the day of the yellow fever booster vaccination. The TCR comes from a man aged 18-30 years who received the YFV17D yellow fever vaccine. The rearrangement uses TRBV12-3 or TRBV12-4 and TRBJ2-1, with D possibly matching TRBD1 (5 bases). For the CDR3, the DNA is TGTGCCAGCAGCCACGACAGCTCCTACAATGAGCAGTTCTTC. Translation: CASSHDSSYNEQFF.